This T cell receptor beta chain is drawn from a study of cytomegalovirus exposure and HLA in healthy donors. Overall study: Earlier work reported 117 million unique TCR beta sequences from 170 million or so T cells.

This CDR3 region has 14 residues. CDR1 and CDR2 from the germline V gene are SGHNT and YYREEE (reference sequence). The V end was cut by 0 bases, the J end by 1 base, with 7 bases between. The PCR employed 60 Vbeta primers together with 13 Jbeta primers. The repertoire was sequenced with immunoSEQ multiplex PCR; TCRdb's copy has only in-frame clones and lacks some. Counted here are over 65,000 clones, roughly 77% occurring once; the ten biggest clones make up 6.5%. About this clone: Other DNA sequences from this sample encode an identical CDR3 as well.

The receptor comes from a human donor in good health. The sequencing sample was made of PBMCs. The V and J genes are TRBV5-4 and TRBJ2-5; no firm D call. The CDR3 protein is CASSLVGPQETQYF. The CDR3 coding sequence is TGTGCCAGCAGCTTGGTTGGCCCCCAAGAGACCCAGTACTTC.